This TCR beta chain appears in the sequencing data of a study of blood T cell repertoires in COVID-19. TCRdb's table, derived via immunoSEQ multiplex PCR, lists solely in-frame clones and lacks some. The sample yields under 200,000 clones, more than 70% seen once. Source material: peripheral blood. The clonotype comes from a man between 35 and 55 years old with active or convalescent COVID-19.

The CDR3 spells CASSYSRQGANSYEQYF. CDR3 coding DNA: TGTGCCAGCAGTTACTCCCGACAGGGGGCTAACTCCTACGAGCAGTACTTC. The rearrangement links TRBV6-2 or TRBV6-3 to TRBJ2-7, with TRBD1 identical over 10 bases. There are 17 residues in the CDR3. V shed 0 bases, J shed 0 bases, and the junction held 5 bases outside the gene matches. Germline CDR1 and CDR2: MNHEY and SVGEGT.